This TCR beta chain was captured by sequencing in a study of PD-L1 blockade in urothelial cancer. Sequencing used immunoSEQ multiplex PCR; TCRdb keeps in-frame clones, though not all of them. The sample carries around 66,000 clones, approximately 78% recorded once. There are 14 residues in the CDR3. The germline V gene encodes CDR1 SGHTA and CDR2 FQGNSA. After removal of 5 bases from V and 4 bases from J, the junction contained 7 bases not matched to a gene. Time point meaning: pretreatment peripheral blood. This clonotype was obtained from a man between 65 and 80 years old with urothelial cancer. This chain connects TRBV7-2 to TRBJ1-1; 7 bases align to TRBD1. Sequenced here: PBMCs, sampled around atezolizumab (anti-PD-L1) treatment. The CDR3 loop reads CASSAQGRGTEAFF. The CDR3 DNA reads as TGTGCCAGCAGCGCACAGGGGCGGGGCACTGAAGCTTTCTTT.